The present TCR beta chain was sequenced within a study of shared clonotypes between healthy human individuals. Study details: Each donor's CD8 memory used one plate, CD8 naive two, each CD4 subset three.

This clone has just a few counts. The antigen is unknown. Assay used: immunoSEQ multiplex PCR; TCRdb lists only in-frame clones, some missing. The table records roughly 2.2 million clones, approximately 95% of them present only once. Study-wide results and limits: The study sampled only blood, and tissue repertoires likely differ. Non-shared clonotypes were found to have lower generation probabilities than the clonotypes that were shared by all four of the sorted-subset donors.

The CDR3 loop spans 13 amino acids. Per germline, CDR1 SGHRS and CDR2 YFSETQ. The V end was cut by 4 bases, the J end by 6 bases, with 13 bases between. The specimen sequenced was naive CD4+ T cells from PBMCs. As for subset: CD45RA+ positively selected. This TCR came from a man between 18 and 29 years old in good health. Some clones in this sample may be carry-over from other donors' samples. The rearrangement links TRBV5-1 to TRBJ2-5, with a weak D call TRBD1 (6 bases). The CDR3 coding sequence is TGCGCCAGCAGCAGCAGGGACATCAAGACCCAGTACTTC. This codes for CASSSRDIKTQYF.